Here is one T cell receptor (beta chain) with its context. Its antigen is not yet known. There are no base qualities to consult, and no much larger clone falls within one base. This record comes from a study of cytomegalovirus exposure and HLA in healthy donors listed by TCRdb under 2017. Study-level background: An earlier analysis of approximately 600 of the donors reported 250 to 350 Gb of sequence data and 117 million unique TCR beta sequences from about 200 million T cells. Of the approximately 400 genotyped donors, 65% to 90% were placed in the genetic ancestry cluster associated with self-reported Caucasian donors. Across 398 genotyped donors of the cohort, an average of roughly 200,000 unique TCR beta nucleotide sequences per donor were sequenced, and about a sixth of those sequences were non-productive. Because of strong linkage in the cohort, roughly five DR-DQ haplotypes were treated as single units for association and clustering. To study patterns of TCR occurrence, a later analysis re-analyzed previously published TCR beta repertoires from 600 to 750 donors and added high-resolution HLA genotyping. To predict cytomegalovirus infection status, the study brought together high-throughput TCR immunosequencing, statistical association of individual TCRs with disease status, and machine learning. Donor age, sex, ethnicity and CMV serostatus were collected together with the repertoire data. The number of donors typed differed by locus, with roughly 629-640 for A, B, C, DRB1 and DQB1, around 500 for DQA1, approximately 570 for DPA1, and around 450 for DPB1. To decide whether each TCR beta V gene segment behaved as functional or pseudogenic, an earlier analysis of approximately 600 of the donors relied on high-throughput TCR beta sequencing. Rather than using new phenotypic data, the later analysis identified candidate immune exposures from TCR beta sequences and from how often those sequences occurred across donors. An early release covering some 640 HLA-typed donors comprised approximately 290 gigabases of sequencing data and around 80 million unique TCR sequences. In addition to the first cohort of 650 to 800 subjects, a separate validation cohort of about 120 different subjects was used. Both class I and class II loci were covered by HLA typing, at four-digit resolution. The study aimed to test whether cataloging public T cell receptors could reveal signatures of past pathogen exposure. All discovery cohort repertoires had been generated on a single sequencing platform. Genome-wide SNP genotypes for about 55% of the 666 donors were used in a later genetic analysis, which treated that subset as a discovery cohort. The study profiled the T cell repertoires of around 700 subjects by immunosequencing and related them to cytomegalovirus serostatus.

Study-level results and caveats: Roughly uniform sequencing depth across donors was assumed in presence/absence analyses, although this assumption may not hold. A later analysis associated about 17,000 TCR beta sequences with specific HLA alleles at a false discovery rate of 0.05. In a later genetic analysis, fewer N-insertions in productive TCRs were reported among donors in an Asian-associated ancestry cluster than the roughly 670-donor mean. In a later analysis, HLA-associated TCR beta chains were found to be more clonally expanded and to have lower generation probabilities than equally common non-associated chains. An earlier analysis of some 590 of the donors showed that most TCR beta V segments appeared in productive rearrangements either about 87% or about 30% of the time, which broadly matched IMGT annotations. HLA typing was unavailable for some donors at each locus, so association tests used only the typed subset. Because the 87-base-pair reads could not distinguish some IMGT-functional V segments, including TRBV6-2 and TRBV6-3, those segments were excluded. An association between a missense DCLRE1C variant and V-gene and J-gene trimming of TCR beta chains was found in a later genetic analysis and replicated in an independent cohort. When HLA alleles, especially DR and DQ, strongly co-occurred, attributing TCR associations to individual alleles was difficult. The cohort was sequenced for TCR beta chains only, and without alpha or paired-chain data the features that could be detected were limited. Across donors, most TCR sequences were observed very rarely, whereas some public TCRs were present in many individuals. Correlated functional status among segregating V segments might reflect linkage disequilibrium, but an unknown experimental factor could not be ruled out. A further reported finding was that TCR beta sequences accurately predicted the HLA-A and HLA-B alleles for most subjects in the first cohort. According to the authors, the approach could potentially be generalized to other disease states and immunological phenotypes. According to a later analysis, parvovirus B19, influenza, CMV and Epstein-Barr virus appeared linked to several top co-occurrence clusters. In a later analysis, most CMV-associated TCR beta chains were found to appear HLA-restricted, with HLA associations seemingly driven largely by CMV exposure. In a later analysis, the rate of TCR association differed among HLA loci, with DRB1 alleles having the most associated TCRs and HLA-C alleles having the fewest. Cytomegalovirus status was reported to be diagnosed by the classifier with high specificity and sensitivity in both the original and validation cohorts. Three of the identified cytomegalovirus-associated TCR beta chains were confirmed in vitro to be specific for cytomegalovirus antigens. Because counts were too low, about 18 rarely observed V segments, including chromosome 9 orphons, were excluded from the earlier analysis of 587 of the donors. The study listed 150 to 200 TCR beta chains as associated with cytomegalovirus. Immune exposure information for the cohort was limited to CMV serostatus. A cluster of highly shared sequence variants was judged likely to be a technical artifact of the sequencing pipeline.

Deletion took 8 bases off V and 1 base off J, with a span of 17 bases between the germline ends. The germline V gene supplies CDR1 MDHEN and CDR2 SYDVKM. Taken from cysteine to phenylalanine, the CDR3 has 15 residues. Only the CDR3 part of the read is kept: 45 bases, read in frame from the first base. Library preparation used the immunoSEQ multiplex PCR assay. For the multiplex PCR, a mixture combining 60 forward primers for TCR Vbeta segments and 13 reverse primers for TCR Jbeta segments was used. The CDR3 region of rearranged TCR beta genes was amplified from genomic DNA with a multiplex PCR assay. The Illumina HiSeq System was used to sequence the amplified TCR beta libraries as 87-base-pair reads. From the authors' description of their analysis: Across the 500 to 750 repertoires, a later analysis counted tens of millions of unique TCR beta chains, around 10 million of which were shared by at least two donors. Raw reads were error-corrected and collapsed into unique sequences with a nearest-neighbor algorithm that merged closely related sequences to remove PCR and sequencing errors. V, D and J gene segments were assigned by aligning CDR3 sequences to IMGT reference sequences. For a sequence to be retained, a match of at least six nucleotides to both a V gene segment and a J gene segment was required. Rearrangements were called productive when the CDR3 lacked stop codons and stayed in frame with V and J; all others were non-productive. CDR3 was defined by IMGT convention, running from the second conserved V-encoded cysteine to the conserved J-encoded phenylalanine. The earlier analysis of about 610 of the donors excluded any sequence lacking an unambiguous match to a single V gene segment. In an earlier analysis of 500 to 750 of the donors, V segments were called functional above 56.7% productive rearrangements and were called segregating when the between-donor standard deviation exceeded 5%. A statistical classification framework was developed to diagnose cytomegalovirus status using the catalog of TCR beta chain sequences. V and J gene assignment, in a later analysis, came from comparing TCR nucleotide sequences with IMGT/GENE-DB human TR gene sequences. In a later analysis, CDR3 sequences and most-parsimonious VDJ recombination scenarios were assigned using the TCRdist pipeline. A later analysis defined each TCR beta chain by its CDR3 amino acid sequence plus V-gene family, and excluded reads lacking a unique V-gene family. To address suspected cross-contamination and a sequencing artifact, a later analysis removed 592 highly shared, low-generation-probability nucleotide sequences. For each public chain, a later analysis derived a clonal expansion index from normalized ranks of inferred template counts within each repertoire. Generation probabilities in a later analysis came from a VDJ recombination model fitted to out-of-frame rearrangements, and those results were checked against IGoR. Hypergeometric tests were used in a later analysis to score TCR-TCR, TCR-HLA and TCR-CMV co-occurrence, with a repertoire-size bias correction applied to the TCR pairs. False discovery rates were estimated in a later analysis by permuting HLA or CMV assignments 20 times. A later analysis grouped co-occurring TCRs with DBSCAN, adding TCRdist sequence similarity when clustering within HLA-allele-positive subsets. Repertoires with fewer than 30,000 or more than 120,000 public chains were left out of co-occurrence clustering, as were about 5 repertoires with anomalous nucleotide sharing. The source is immuneACCESS, and TCRdb retained only in-frame sequences with V and J called. Part of the clones is not carried over; for the studies checked, unresolved V genes explain less than half of this, and the remainder is unexplained. Clone size and V and J calls were adopted from that table, with D and trimming inferred from the DNA. Present in this sample are around 190,000 clones, roughly four fifths of which were seen just once. The biggest ten clones account for roughly 0.5% of the sample.

The cohort was made up of approximately 670 healthy bone marrow donors. Cohort members were all nominally healthy when sampled, although unrecorded immune exposures were likely present. The donor was CMV seronegative and was included in the group of 352 seronegative cohort members. Each donor provided a peripheral blood sample, and peripheral blood mononuclear cells were used for TCR beta sequencing. Genomic DNA extraction from the blood cell samples was performed with the Qiagen DNeasy Blood Extraction Kit. Sample: PBMCs. The source is a woman aged 45-59 years in good health and CMV-seronegative. The sequence links TRBV28 to TRBJ1-1, and TRBD1 may be the D gene, going by 5 matching bases. The CDR3: CASPGSGGGNTEAFF. The nucleotide sequence is TGTGCCAGCCCAGGGTCCGGGGGGGGGAACACTGAAGCTTTCTTT.